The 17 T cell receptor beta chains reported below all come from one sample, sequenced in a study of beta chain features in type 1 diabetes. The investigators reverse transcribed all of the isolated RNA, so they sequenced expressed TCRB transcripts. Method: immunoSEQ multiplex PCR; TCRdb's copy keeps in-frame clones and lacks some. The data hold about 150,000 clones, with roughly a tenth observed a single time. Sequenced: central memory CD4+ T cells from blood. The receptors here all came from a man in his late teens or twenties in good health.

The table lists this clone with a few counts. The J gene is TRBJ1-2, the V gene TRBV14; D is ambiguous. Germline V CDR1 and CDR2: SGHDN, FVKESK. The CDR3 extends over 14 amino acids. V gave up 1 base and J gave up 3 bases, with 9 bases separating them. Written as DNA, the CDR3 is TGTGCCAGCAGCCAAGTTACGGAGTACTATGGCTACACCTTC. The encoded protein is CASSQVTEYYGYTF.

CDR3 residues: CSAVTGAEQYF. The CDR3 DNA follows: TGCAGTGCTGTAACAGGGGCCGAGCAGTACTTC. The V and J genes are TRBV20-1 and TRBJ2-7; 7 nucleotides match TRBD1. Germline trimming cut 5 bases from V and 6 bases from J; bases unmatched to any gene: 4. This CDR3 is built from 11 residues. Germline CDR1 DFQATT, CDR2 SNEGSKA (reference sequence).

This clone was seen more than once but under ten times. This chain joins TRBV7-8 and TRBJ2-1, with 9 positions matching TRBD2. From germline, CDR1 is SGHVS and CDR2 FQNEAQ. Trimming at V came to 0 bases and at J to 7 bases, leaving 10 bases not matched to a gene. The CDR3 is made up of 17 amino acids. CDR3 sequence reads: CASSLAPSSGGQNEQFF. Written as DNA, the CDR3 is TGTGCCAGCAGCTTAGCCCCCAGTAGCGGGGGACAAAATGAGCAGTTCTTC.

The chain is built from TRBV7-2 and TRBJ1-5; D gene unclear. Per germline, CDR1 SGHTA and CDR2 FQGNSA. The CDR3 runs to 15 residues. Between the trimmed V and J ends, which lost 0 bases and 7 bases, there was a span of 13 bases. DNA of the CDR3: TGTGCCAGCAGCTTAGCAGTTTTTGGAGGGCAGCCCCAGCATTTT. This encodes CASSLAVFGGQPQHF.

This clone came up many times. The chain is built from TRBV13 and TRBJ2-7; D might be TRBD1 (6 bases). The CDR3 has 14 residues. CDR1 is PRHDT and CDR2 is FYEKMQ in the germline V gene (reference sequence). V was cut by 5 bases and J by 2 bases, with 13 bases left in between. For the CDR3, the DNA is TGTGCCAGCAGCCACCGGGACACACCCTACGAGCAGTACTTC. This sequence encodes CASSHRDTPYEQYF.

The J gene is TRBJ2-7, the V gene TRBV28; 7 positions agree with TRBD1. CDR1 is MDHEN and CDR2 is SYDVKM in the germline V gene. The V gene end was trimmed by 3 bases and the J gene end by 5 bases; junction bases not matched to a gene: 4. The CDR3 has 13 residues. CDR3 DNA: TGTGCCAGCAGTTTTTACAGGGGCAACGAGCAGTACTTC. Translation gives CASSFYRGNEQYF.

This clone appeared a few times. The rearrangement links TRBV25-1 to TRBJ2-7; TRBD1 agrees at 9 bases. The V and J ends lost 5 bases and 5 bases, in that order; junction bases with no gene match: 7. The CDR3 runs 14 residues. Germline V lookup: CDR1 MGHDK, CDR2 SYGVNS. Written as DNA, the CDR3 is TGTGCCAGCAGTAAGGGACAGGGTTACGACGAGCAGTACTTC. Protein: CASSKGQGYDEQYF.

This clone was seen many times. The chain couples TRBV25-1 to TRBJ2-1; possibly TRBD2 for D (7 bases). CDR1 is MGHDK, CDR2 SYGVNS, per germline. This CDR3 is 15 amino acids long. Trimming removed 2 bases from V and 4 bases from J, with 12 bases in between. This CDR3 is CASSERRGQYNEQFF. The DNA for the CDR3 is TGTGCCAGCAGTGAAAGGCGGGGGCAATACAATGAGCAGTTCTTC.

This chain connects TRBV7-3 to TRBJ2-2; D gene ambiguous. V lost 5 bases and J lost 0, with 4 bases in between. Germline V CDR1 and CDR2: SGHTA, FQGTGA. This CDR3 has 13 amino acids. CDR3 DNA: TGTGCCAGCAGCCCCGCGAACACCGGGGAGCTGTTTTTT. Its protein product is CASSPANTGELFF.

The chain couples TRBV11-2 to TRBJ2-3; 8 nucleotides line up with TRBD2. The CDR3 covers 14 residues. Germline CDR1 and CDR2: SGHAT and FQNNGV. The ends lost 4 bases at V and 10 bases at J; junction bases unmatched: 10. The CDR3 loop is CASSSTSDGWAQYF. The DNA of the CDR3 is TGTGCCAGCAGCTCGACTAGCGATGGGTGGGCGCAGTATTTT.

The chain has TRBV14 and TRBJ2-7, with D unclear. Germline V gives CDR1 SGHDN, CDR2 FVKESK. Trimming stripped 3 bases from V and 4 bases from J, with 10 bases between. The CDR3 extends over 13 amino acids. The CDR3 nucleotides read TGTGCCAGCAGCCACGTAGCAGAGTACGAGCAGTACTTC. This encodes CASSHVAEYEQYF.

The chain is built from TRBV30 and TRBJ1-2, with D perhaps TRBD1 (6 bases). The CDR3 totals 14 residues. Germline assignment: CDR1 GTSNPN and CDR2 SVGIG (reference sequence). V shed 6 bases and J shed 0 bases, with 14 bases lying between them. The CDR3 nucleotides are TGTGCCTGCCCTACAGGGTCAGCTAACTATGGCTACACCTTC. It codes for CACPTGSANYGYTF.

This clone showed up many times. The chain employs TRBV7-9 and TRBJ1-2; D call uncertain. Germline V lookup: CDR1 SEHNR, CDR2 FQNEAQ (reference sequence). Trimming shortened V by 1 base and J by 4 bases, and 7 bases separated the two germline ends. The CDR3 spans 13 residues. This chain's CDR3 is CASSLEVSYGYTF. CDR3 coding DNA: TGTGCCAGCAGCTTAGAAGTCAGCTATGGCTACACCTTC.

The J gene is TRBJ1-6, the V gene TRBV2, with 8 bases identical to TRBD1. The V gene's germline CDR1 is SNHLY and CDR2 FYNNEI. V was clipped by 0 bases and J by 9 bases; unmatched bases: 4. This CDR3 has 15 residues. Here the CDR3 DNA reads TGTGCCAGCAGTGAAGCTATGACAGGGGCTTCACCCCTCCACTTT. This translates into CASSEAMTGASPLHF.

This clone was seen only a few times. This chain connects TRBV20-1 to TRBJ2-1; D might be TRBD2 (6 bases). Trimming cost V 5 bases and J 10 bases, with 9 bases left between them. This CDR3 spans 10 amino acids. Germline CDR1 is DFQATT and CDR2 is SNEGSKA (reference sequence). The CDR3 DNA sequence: TGCAGTGCTGTTGCGGGGGAGCAGTTCTTC. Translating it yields CSAVAGEQFF.

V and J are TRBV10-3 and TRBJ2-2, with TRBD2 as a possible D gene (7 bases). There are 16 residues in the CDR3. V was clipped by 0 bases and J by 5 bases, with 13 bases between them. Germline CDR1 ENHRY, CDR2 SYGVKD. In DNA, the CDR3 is TGTGCCATCAGTGAGTCGGGGGGGCCTCGGACCGGGGAGCTGTTTTTT. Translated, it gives CAISESGGPRTGELFF.

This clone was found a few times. The CDR3, as DNA: TGCACCAGCAGGGCGGGGGTGCGAAACGAGCAGTACTTC. It translates to CTSRAGVRNEQYF. The J gene is TRBJ2-7, the V gene TRBV1; the tabulated D call, TRBD2, remains unverified against the DNA. TRBV1 is reported as a pseudogene. The CDR3 loop spans 13 amino acids.